This passage covers 16 T cell receptor beta chains from one sample sequenced in a study of CD8+CD57+ T cells in acquired aplastic anemia. Selection for sequencing was limited to patients who had shown CD8+CD57+ cell expansion by flow cytometry. The use of genomic DNA as template underpinned the TCR beta VDJ and CDR3 profiling. TCRdb re-called the reads with MiXCR, one entry per CDR3 protein. In the table there are 100,000 to 150,000 distinct CDR3 sequences, under 65% of which are singletons. The sample was sorted CD4+, CD8+, or CD8+CD57+ T cells (not recorded which) from PBMCs. These receptors were collected from a human donor with aplastic anemia.

The V gene is TRBV7-8, the J gene TRBJ1-4, with D perhaps TRBD1 (5 bases). Germline assignment: CDR1 SGHVS and CDR2 FQNEAQ. The V end was cut by 2 bases, the J end by 0 bases, with 10 bases between. The CDR3 extends over 16 amino acids. Here the CDR3 reads CASSLKWGATNEKLFF. The DNA for the CDR3 is TGTGCCAGCAGCTTAAAATGGGGCGCAACTAATGAAAAACTGTTTTTT. The full variable domain, rest sourced from reference TRBV7-8 and TRBJ1-4, is GAGVSQSPRYKVAKRGQDVALRCDPISGHVSLFWYQQALGQGPEFLTYFQNEAQLDKSGLPSDRFFAERPEGSVSTLKIQRTQQEDSAVYLCASSLKWGATNEKLFFGSGTQLSVL.

This rearrangement joins TRBV7-9 to TRBJ2-1; D not certain. The CDR3 sequence is 11 residues long. Per germline, CDR1 SEHNR and CDR2 FQNEAQ (reference sequence). Trimming pared 6 bases from V and 8 bases from J, leaving 8 bases between. CDR3 in DNA: TGTGCCAGCAGAAAGGCGTATGAGCAGTTCTTC. Residues: CASRKAYEQFF.

This clonotype was observed at least ten times. The chain couples TRBV27 to TRBJ2-7; 7 bases match TRBD1. V lost 5 bases to trimming and J lost 5 bases; unmatched junction nucleotides: 9. From germline, CDR1 is MNHEY and CDR2 SMNVEV (reference sequence). The CDR3 covers 14 residues. CDR3 nucleotide sequence: TGTGCCAGCAGTCAACAGACAGGGCGGAACGAGCAGTACTTC. As protein: CASSQQTGRNEQYF.

The chain couples TRBV10-3 to TRBJ1-3; D uncertain. The germline V gene has CDR1 ENHRY and CDR2 SYGVKD. The CDR3 extends over 14 amino acids. The ends were cut back, 4 bases at V and 0 bases at J, with 7 bases in the middle. CDR3 amino acids: CAISGTGSGNTIYF. In nucleotides, the CDR3 is TGTGCCATCAGTGGGACGGGCTCTGGAAACACCATATATTTT.

There are a few counts of this clonotype. V and J are TRBV4-1 and TRBJ2-7, with D hard to call. Trimming stripped 0 bases from V and 6 bases from J, with 9 bases between. CDR3 length equals 13 residues. Germline V CDR1 and CDR2: MGHRA, YSYEKL. This CDR3 reads CASSQDKVREQYF. In nucleotides, the CDR3 is TGCGCCAGCAGCCAAGATAAGGTTCGCGAGCAGTACTTC.

This chain uses TRBV29-1 with TRBJ2-7; TRBD1 might be the D (6 bases). Germline CDR1 SQVTM, CDR2 ANQGSEA. The CDR3 consists of 13 residues. Trimming cost V 5 bases and J 1 base, with 12 bases left between them. The CDR3 here is CSVKGRGSYEQYF. The CDR3 nucleotides read TGCAGCGTTAAGGGCAGGGGATCCTACGAGCAGTACTTC.

V usage is TRBV19 and J usage is TRBJ2-3, with 7 bases that match TRBD2. The germline CDR1 and CDR2 sequences are LNHDA and SQIVND (reference sequence). The CDR3 length is 13 residues. With 8 bases clipped from V and 1 base from J, the junction kept 3 bases outside the gene matches. The CDR3 reads CASLAGGTDTQYF. CDR3 DNA sequence: TGTGCCAGTCTCGCGGGGGGCACAGATACGCAGTATTTT.

Concerning this clonotype: An end of the junction does not agree with germline; a read error may underlie this. This chain links TRBV27 with TRBJ2-1; a weak D match, TRBD2 (6 bases). The CDR3 extends over 14 amino acids. Germline CDR1 reads MNHEY; CDR2 reads SMNVEV (reference sequence). This CDR3 is CAISWRGTYNEQFF. The DNA for the CDR3 is TGTGCCATCAGTTGGCGGGGCACCTACAATGAGCAGTTCTTC.

The CDR3: CASSEAEEQYF. The CDR3 bases are TGTGCCAGCAGTGAAGCGGAGGAGCAGTACTTC. The rearrangement joins TRBV2 to TRBJ2-7; D remains ambiguous. This CDR3 spans 11 amino acids. Trimming removed 0 bases from V and 7 bases from J, with 4 bases in between. In germline, CDR1 is SNHLY, CDR2 FYNNEI.

The V gene is TRBV24-1, the J gene TRBJ2-3; D is ambiguous. This CDR3 has 12 residues. Trimming stripped 10 bases from V and 2 bases from J, with 9 bases between. Germline V gene sequence: CDR1 KGHDR, CDR2 SFDVKD. The CDR3 DNA reads TGTGCCACGAGTTCGACCACAGATACGCAGTATTTT. Translated, it gives CATSSTTDTQYF.

This clonotype was counted many times. The chain couples TRBV7-9 to TRBJ2-1; 9 bases are a match to TRBD1. The CDR3 is 16 residues long. The V gene end was trimmed by 5 bases and the J gene end by 0 bases; junction bases not matched to a gene: 5. Looked up from germline, CDR1 is SEHNR and CDR2 is FQNEAQ (reference sequence). This CDR3 is CASSTTDRGSYNEQFF. CDR3 nucleotides: TGTGCCAGCAGCACGACGGACAGGGGCTCCTACAATGAGCAGTTCTTC.

The J gene is TRBJ2-5, the V gene TRBV27; D assignment may be TRBD1 or TRBD2 (6 bases each). The germline V gene encodes CDR1 MNHEY and CDR2 SMNVEV (reference sequence). The CDR3 is 13 residues long. Trimming left V 4 bases short and J 9 bases short, with 15 bases between. The CDR3 here is CASSYRGTRAQYF. CDR3 coding DNA: TGTGCCAGCAGTTACCGGGGGACAAGGGCCCAGTACTTC.

The rearrangement links TRBV29-1 to TRBJ2-7; 9 nucleotides line up with TRBD2. This CDR3 contains 14 residues. In germline, CDR1 is SQVTM, CDR2 ANQGSEA. Trimming at V came to 4 bases and at J to 0 bases, leaving 4 bases not matched to a gene. CDR3 nucleotides: TGCAGCGTTGGGTTGCGGGAGGGCTCCTACGAGCAGTACTTC. Its translation is CSVGLREGSYEQYF.

The genes are TRBV3-1 and TRBJ1-2; D remains ambiguous. Germline V CDR1 and CDR2: LGHDT, YNNKEL (reference sequence). This CDR3 is built from 12 residues. V lost 5 bases, J lost 8 bases, and 12 bases lay in between. The DNA for the CDR3 is TGTGCCAGCAGCTGGACGGCTTCGGGCTACACCTTC. Protein sequence: CASSWTASGYTF.

The rearrangement joins TRBV7-6 to TRBJ2-5, with 13 bases that match TRBD2. V lost 1 base and J lost 2; bases outside the gene matches: 4. The CDR3 runs 17 residues. The germline CDR1 and CDR2 sequences are SGHVS and FNYEAQ. In DNA form, the CDR3 reads TGTGCCAGCAGCTTAGAAACTAGCGGGAGGGATCAAGAGACCCAGTACTTC. Its translation is CASSLETSGRDQETQYF.

The chain is built from TRBV10-3 and TRBJ2-1; 9 bases are a match to TRBD1. The germline gives CDR1 ENHRY, CDR2 SYGVKD. CDR3 length: 16 residues. The trim removed 7 bases at V and 6 bases at J, leaving 13 bases unmatched. The CDR3 coding sequence is TGTGCCATCACTTGGGACCGGACAGGGGAGGTCAATGAGCAGTTCTTC. It yields the protein CAITWDRTGEVNEQFF.